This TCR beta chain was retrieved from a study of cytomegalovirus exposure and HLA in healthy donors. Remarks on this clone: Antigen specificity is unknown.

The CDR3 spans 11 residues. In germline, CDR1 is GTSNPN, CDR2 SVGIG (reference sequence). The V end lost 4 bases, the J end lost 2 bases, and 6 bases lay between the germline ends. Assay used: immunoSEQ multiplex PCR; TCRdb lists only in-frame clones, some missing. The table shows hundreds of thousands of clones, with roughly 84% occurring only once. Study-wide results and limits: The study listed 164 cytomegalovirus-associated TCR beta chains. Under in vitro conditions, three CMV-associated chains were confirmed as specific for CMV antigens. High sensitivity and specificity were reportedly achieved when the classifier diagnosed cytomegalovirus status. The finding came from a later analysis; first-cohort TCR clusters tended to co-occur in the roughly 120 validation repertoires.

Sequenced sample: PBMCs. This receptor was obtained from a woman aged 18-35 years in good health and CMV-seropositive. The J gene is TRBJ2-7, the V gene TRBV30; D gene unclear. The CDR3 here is CAWKNTYEQYF. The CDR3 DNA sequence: TGTGCCTGGAAGAACACCTACGAGCAGTACTTC. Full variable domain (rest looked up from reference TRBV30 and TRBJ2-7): SQTIHQWPATLVQPVGSPLSLECTVEGTSNPNLYWYRQAAGRGLQLLFYSVGIGQISSEVPQNLSASRPQDRQFILSSKKLLLSDSGFYLCAWKNTYEQYFGPGTRLTVT.